This note documents a single T cell receptor (beta chain) sequence. What it binds is not known. This entry belongs to a study of cytomegalovirus exposure and HLA in healthy donors. Study-level points and caveats: Cytomegalovirus status was reportedly diagnosed by the classifier with high sensitivity and specificity. Subsequent analysis found a tendency for first-cohort TCR clusters to co-occur within the 95 to 150 validation repertoires.

TCRdb keeps only in-frame clones here, not all; method: immunoSEQ multiplex PCR. The sample yields around 400,000 clones, 75% to 90% seen once. CDR3 size: 13 residues. V was shortened by 3 bases and J by 5 bases, with 10 bases between the two germline ends. The germline gives CDR1 LNHDA, CDR2 SQIVND (reference sequence). Sequencing input: PBMCs. The origin of this receptor is a woman younger than 30 in good health and CMV-seronegative. The chain combines TRBV19 with TRBJ1-2; D is uncertain. This CDR3 is CASSIESVYGYTF. In DNA form, the CDR3 reads TGTGCCAGTAGTATCGAATCGGTTTATGGCTACACCTTC.